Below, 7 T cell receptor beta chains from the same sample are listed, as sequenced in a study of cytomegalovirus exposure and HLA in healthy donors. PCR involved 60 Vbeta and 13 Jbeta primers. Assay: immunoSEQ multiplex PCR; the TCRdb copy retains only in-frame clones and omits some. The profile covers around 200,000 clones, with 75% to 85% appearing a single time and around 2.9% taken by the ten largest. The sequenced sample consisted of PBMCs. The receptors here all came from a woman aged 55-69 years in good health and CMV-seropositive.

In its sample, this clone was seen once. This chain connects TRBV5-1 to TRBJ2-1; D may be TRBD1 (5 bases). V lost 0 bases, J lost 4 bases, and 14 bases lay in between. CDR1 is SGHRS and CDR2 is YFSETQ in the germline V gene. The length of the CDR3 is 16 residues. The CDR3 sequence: CASSLALGELYNEQFF. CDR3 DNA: TGCGCCAGCAGCTTGGCCTTAGGGGAATTATACAATGAGCAGTTCTTC.

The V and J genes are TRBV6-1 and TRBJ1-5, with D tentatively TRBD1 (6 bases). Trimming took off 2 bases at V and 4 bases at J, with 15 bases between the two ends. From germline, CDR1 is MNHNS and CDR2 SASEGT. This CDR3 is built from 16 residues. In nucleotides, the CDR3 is TGTGCCAGCAGTGAAAGTTATCGGACAGATAATCAGCCCCAGCATTTT. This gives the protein CASSESYRTDNQPQHF.

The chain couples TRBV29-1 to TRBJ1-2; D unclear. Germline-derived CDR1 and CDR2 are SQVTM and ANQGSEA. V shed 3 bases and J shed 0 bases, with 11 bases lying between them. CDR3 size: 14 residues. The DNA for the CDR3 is TGCAGCGTTGATGGTGGGCAGGCTAACTATGGCTACACCTTC. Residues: CSVDGGQANYGYTF. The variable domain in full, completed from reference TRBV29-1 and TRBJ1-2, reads SAVISQKPSRDICQRGTSLTIQCQVDSQVTMMFWYRQQPGQSLTLIATANQGSEATYESGFVIDKFPISRPNLTFSTLTVSNMSPEDSSIYLCSVDGGQANYGYTFGSGTRLTVV.

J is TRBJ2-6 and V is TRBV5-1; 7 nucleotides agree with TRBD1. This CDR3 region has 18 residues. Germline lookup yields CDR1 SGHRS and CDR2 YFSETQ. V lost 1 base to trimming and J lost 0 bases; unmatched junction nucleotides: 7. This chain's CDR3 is CASSLLTGTASGANVLTF. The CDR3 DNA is TGCGCCAGCAGCTTGTTGACCGGGACAGCCTCTGGGGCCAACGTCCTGACTTTC.

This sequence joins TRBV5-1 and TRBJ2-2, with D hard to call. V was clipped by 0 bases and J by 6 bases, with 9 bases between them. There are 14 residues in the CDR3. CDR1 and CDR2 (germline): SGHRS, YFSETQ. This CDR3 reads CASSLGGRSGELFF. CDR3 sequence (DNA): TGCGCCAGCAGCTTGGGAGGTCGTTCCGGGGAGCTGTTTTTT.

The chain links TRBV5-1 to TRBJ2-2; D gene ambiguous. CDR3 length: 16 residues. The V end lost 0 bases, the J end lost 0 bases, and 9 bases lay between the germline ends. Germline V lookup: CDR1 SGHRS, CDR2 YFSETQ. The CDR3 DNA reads TGCGCCAGCAGCTTGGGGCCCTCTTCGAACACCGGGGAGCTGTTTTTT. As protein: CASSLGPSSNTGELFF.

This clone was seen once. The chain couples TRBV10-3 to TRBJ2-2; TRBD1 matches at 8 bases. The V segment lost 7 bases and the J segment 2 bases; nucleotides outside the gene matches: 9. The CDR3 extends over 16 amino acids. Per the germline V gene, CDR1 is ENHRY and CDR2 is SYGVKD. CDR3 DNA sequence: TGTGCCATCACAGGACAGGGTTCGGGAAACACCGGGGAGCTGTTTTTT. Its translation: CAITGQGSGNTGELFF.